The present T cell receptor (beta chain) was sequenced within a study of cytotoxic CD8 clonotypes in ibrutinib-treated CLL. General study findings and limits: Contraction or stability on treatment characterized the public clonotypes, which were uncommon.

The assay was immunoSEQ multiplex PCR, and TCRdb's table has in-frame clones only and misses some. The sample holds approximately 120,000 clones, around 84% seen once. Concerning this clone: Its antigen is undetermined.

This sequence originates from a human donor with chronic lymphocytic leukemia. The sample consisted of PBMCs, taken after 24 months of ibrutinib treatment.

Here the CDR3 reads CASSPLTTGGANTGELFF. The CDR3 coding sequence is TGTGCCAGCTCACCACTTACAACAGGGGGCGCCAACACCGGGGAGCTGTTTTTT. The chain links TRBV18 to TRBJ2-2; 9 bases are shared with TRBD1. Looked up from germline, CDR1 is KGHSH and CDR2 is LQKENI. The trim removed 1 base at V and 2 bases at J, leaving 8 bases unmatched. The CDR3 length is 18 residues.